The 7 T cell receptor beta chains below all came from one sample that was sequenced in a study of siplizumab effects on memory and regulatory T cells. The protocol was immunoSEQ multiplex PCR, while the TCRdb copy is restricted to in-frame clones and leaves out a portion. The table records about 120,000 clones, about 94% of them present only once. Sequences were obtained from non-Treg CD4+ T cells sorted from blood. All receptors derive from a human donor in good health.

The chain employs TRBV5-8 and TRBJ1-2; 9 nucleotides align to TRBD1. Germline CDR1 reads SGHTS; CDR2 reads YDEGEE. The CDR3 is made up of 15 amino acids. V trimming: 3 bases; J trimming: 4 bases; junction bases outside the gene matches: 7. The CDR3 reads CASSSRDRAAYGYTF. The DNA for the CDR3 is TGTGCCAGCAGCTCCCGGGACAGGGCCGCCTATGGCTACACCTTC.

The chain couples TRBV19 to TRBJ2-1, with D unresolved. The CDR3 is 14 amino acids. Germline assignment: CDR1 LNHDA and CDR2 SQIVND (reference sequence). V was shortened by 5 bases and J by 9 bases, with 17 bases between the two germline ends. CDR3 sequence reads: CASSPAGFRGEQFF. CDR3 coding DNA: TGTGCCAGTAGTCCCGCCGGGTTCCGCGGTGAGCAGTTCTTC.

V usage is TRBV25-1 and J usage is TRBJ2-3; no clear D gene. V shed 8 bases and J shed 3 bases, with 6 bases lying between them. Germline V lookup: CDR1 MGHDK, CDR2 SYGVNS. This CDR3 contains 11 residues. CDR3 sequence: CASANTDTQYF. The CDR3 coding sequence is TGTGCCAGCGCAAATACAGATACGCAGTATTTT.

The chain employs TRBV7-9 and TRBJ1-5; TRBD1 is a possible D gene (6 bases). The CDR3 totals 15 residues. The V gene's germline CDR1 is SEHNR and CDR2 FQNEAQ (reference sequence). The V and J ends lost 5 bases and 4 bases respectively, with 15 bases between them. CDR3 sequence (DNA): TGTGCCAGCAGCCCCGGACAGCCGAGAAATCAGCCCCAGCATTTT. Its protein product is CASSPGQPRNQPQHF.

The chain has TRBV7-9 and TRBJ2-2; D possibly corresponds to TRBD1 (5 bases). Trimming stripped 6 bases from V and 4 bases from J, with 15 bases between. CDR1 is SEHNR, CDR2 FQNEAQ, per germline (reference sequence). The CDR3 has 15 amino acids. The CDR3 here is CASSLPRVGTGELFF. In DNA, the CDR3 is TGTGCCAGCAGTTTACCCAGGGTGGGCACCGGGGAGCTGTTTTTT.

The DNA of the CDR3 is TGCGCCAGCAGCCAAGGACCGACCAGTGACTATGGCTACACCTTC. It yields the protein CASSQGPTSDYGYTF. The chain employs TRBV4-1 and TRBJ1-2; D unclear. This CDR3 has 15 amino acids. The V end was cut by 1 base, the J end by 3 bases, with 12 bases between. The germline gives CDR1 MGHRA, CDR2 YSYEKL.

This chain links TRBV18 with TRBJ2-3; 7 bases are shared with TRBD1. The germline gives CDR1 KGHSH, CDR2 LQKENI. The V and J ends lost 3 bases and 4 bases, in that order; junction bases with no gene match: 10. The CDR3 runs to 16 residues. CDR3 sequence reads: CASSPRAGGDSDTQYF. For the CDR3, the DNA is TGTGCCAGCTCACCCCGGGCAGGGGGAGATTCAGATACGCAGTATTTT.